A single sample is the source of the 8 T cell receptor beta chains below, sequenced in a study of post-analysis software for immune sequencing data. General study results and limits: Roughly five TRBV segments, including TRBV5-6, TRBV5-1 and TRBV20-1, were more frequent in patients than controls.

Prepared libraries of TCR beta cDNA carried unique molecular identifiers. Each CDR3 protein is one row after TCRdb ran MiXCR on the PCR reads. Altogether about 200,000 distinct CDR3 sequences are present, roughly 28% being singletons, with the ten largest covering about 3.7%. These receptors have no known antigen. The specimen sequenced was blood. Source of these receptors: a girl under 18 with multiple sclerosis.

Ten or more counts support this clonotype. The chain carries TRBV12-3 or TRBV12-4 and TRBJ2-5, with 9 bases aligning to TRBD1. After removal of 2 bases from V and 4 bases from J, the junction contained 5 bases not matched to a gene. The CDR3 totals 15 residues. CDR3 coding DNA: TGTGCCAGCAGTTTAAGGGGACAGGGTGTAGAGACCCAGTACTTC. Its translation is CASSLRGQGVETQYF.

The chain carries TRBV29-1 and TRBJ2-4, with 7 bases that match TRBD2. Per germline, CDR1 SQVTM and CDR2 ANQGSEA. The CDR3 totals 14 residues. V lost 2 bases, J lost 4 bases, and 5 bases stayed unmatched. Written as DNA, the CDR3 is TGCAGCGTTGAAAATGGCGGGGGTAAAAACATTCAGTACTTC. It is translated as CSVENGGGKNIQYF.

Concerning this clonotype: A much larger clone lies a single base off, so this may be a read error. V is TRBV21-1 and J is TRBJ2-7; TRBD2, as called in the table, went unchecked against the DNA. TRBV21-1 is assigned pseudogene status. The CDR3 length is 16 residues. CDR3 sequence (DNA): TGTGCCAGCAGCAGAGGGGGAAGCGGGAGATTTAACGAGCAGTACTTC. Translation: CASSRGGSGRFNEQYF.

This clonotype was detected many times. The rearrangement links TRBV11-2 to TRBJ2-7; 9 nucleotides align to TRBD1. V was pared by 7 bases and J by 3 bases, with 7 bases of the junction left unmatched. The V gene's germline CDR1 is SGHAT and CDR2 FQNNGV. The CDR3 has 14 amino acids. DNA for the CDR3: TGTGCCAGCAACCATCGACAGGGGGTCTACGAGCAGTACTTC. Its translation is CASNHRQGVYEQYF.

V is TRBV6-1 and J is TRBJ1-6; 10 bases are shared with TRBD1. This CDR3 region has 14 residues. V shed 4 bases, J shed 9 bases, and the junction held 3 bases outside the gene matches. Germline V gene data show CDR1 as MNHNS and CDR2 as SASEGT. The CDR3 region is CASSARDRGSPLHF. The CDR3 DNA follows: TGTGCCAGCAGTGCCCGGGACAGGGGTTCACCCCTCCACTTT.

This clonotype was counted a few times. The rearrangement links TRBV5-1 to TRBJ2-2; D call uncertain. Germline V gene data show CDR1 as SGHRS and CDR2 as YFSETQ. V was shortened by 0 bases and J by 1 base, with 7 bases between the two germline ends. The CDR3 is 15 amino acids. In nucleotides, the CDR3 is TGCGCCAGCAGCTTGGTACAGAGGAACACCGGGGAGCTGTTTTTT. This gives the protein CASSLVQRNTGELFF.

Notes on this clonotype: This may be a read error: a much more frequent sequence differs by one nucleotide. The V gene is TRBV5-5, the J gene TRBJ2-1, with a tentative D call TRBD2 (5 bases). TRBJ2-7 matches the DNA end more closely, so the J call is doubtful. The germline V gene has CDR1 SGHKS and CDR2 YYEKEE (reference sequence). The CDR3 consists of 16 residues. The CDR3 nucleotides are TGTGCCAGCAGCCTTTTCGGGGAGAGCTCCTACAATGAGCAGTACTTC. This codes for CASSLFGESSYNEQYF.

This clonotype was seen at least ten times. The chain couples TRBV2 to TRBJ1-2; tentative D call: TRBD1 (6 bases). CDR1 is SNHLY, CDR2 FYNNEI, per germline. CDR3 length: 14 amino acids. Trimming stripped 4 bases from V and 0 bases from J, with 9 bases between. The chain's CDR3 is CASSGQVANYGYTF. CDR3 DNA: TGTGCCAGCAGTGGACAGGTAGCTAACTATGGCTACACCTTC.